These 32 T cell receptor beta chains share one sample of origin, sequenced in a study of control samples from healthy donors and cancer patients. Assay used: immunoSEQ multiplex PCR; TCRdb lists only in-frame clones, some missing. The top ten clones hold over 4.5% of a sample with tens of thousands of clones, around 90% of them seen once. The sample comprised PBMCs. The receptors were sampled from a man aged 55 to 70 with colorectal cancer.

This clone came up once. V and J are TRBV2 and TRBJ2-7; 8 bases agree with TRBD1. Trimming cost V 6 bases and J 0 bases; bases outside gene matches: 4. The germline CDR1 and CDR2 sequences are SNHLY and FYNNEI. The CDR3 extends over 14 amino acids. Here the CDR3 reads CASSQGAASYEQYF. CDR3 in DNA: TGTGCCAGCAGCCAGGGGGCGGCCTCCTACGAGCAGTACTTC. The entire variable domain, with the rest obtained from reference TRBV2 and TRBJ2-7, is as follows: EPEVTQTPSHQVTQMGQEVILRCVPISNHLYFYWYRQILGQKVEFLVSFYNNEISEKSEIFDDQFSVERPDGSNFTLKIRSTKLEDSAMYFCASSQGAASYEQYFGPGTRLTVT.

The rearrangement joins TRBV9 to TRBJ2-5, with D possibly being TRBD2 (6 bases). Looked up from germline, CDR1 is SGDLS and CDR2 is YYNGEE. The CDR3 spans 16 residues. Trimming stripped 0 bases from V and 7 bases from J, with 19 bases between. The CDR3 sequence: CASSVGDGGLAGTQYF. The CDR3 coding sequence is TGTGCCAGCAGCGTAGGAGACGGGGGTTTGGCTGGGACCCAGTACTTC. Drawing the rest from reference TRBV9 and TRBJ2-5, the complete variable domain is DSGVTQTPKHLITATGQRVTLRCSPRSGDLSVYWYQQSLDQGLQFLIQYYNGEERAKGNILERFSAQQFPDLHSELNLSSLELGDSALYFCASSVGDGGLAGTQYFGPGTRLLVL.

This sequence joins TRBV12-3 or TRBV12-4 and TRBJ2-4, with D hard to call. The ends were cut back, 6 bases at V and 12 bases at J, with 15 bases in the middle. The CDR3 extends over 12 amino acids. CDR3 nucleotides: TGTGCCAGCAGCCTCCCCGGCGGACCTCAGTACTTC. This gives the protein CASSLPGGPQYF.

The chain has TRBV7-9 and TRBJ1-1; tentatively, D is TRBD1 (5 bases). Germline V lookup: CDR1 SEHNR, CDR2 FQNEAQ (reference sequence). This CDR3 spans 15 amino acids. The germline V and J ends were trimmed by 2 bases and 4 bases, with 14 bases remaining between them. The CDR3 DNA reads TGTGCCAGCAGCTTACAGGGTTCCTGGGGCACTGAAGCTTTCTTT. It encodes CASSLQGSWGTEAFF. Drawing the rest from reference TRBV7-9 and TRBJ1-1, the complete variable domain is DTGVSQNPRHKITKRGQNVTFRCDPISEHNRLYWYRQTLGQGPEFLTYFQNEAQLEKSRLLSDRFSAERPKGSFSTLEIQRTEQGDSAMYLCASSLQGSWGTEAFFGQGTRLTVV.

The rearrangement uses TRBV16 and TRBJ2-1, with D perhaps matching TRBD1 (5 bases). The V end lost 0 bases, the J end lost 6 bases, and 9 bases lay between the germline ends. Looked up from germline, CDR1 is KGHSY and CDR2 is FQNENV. The CDR3 extends over 14 amino acids. CDR3 region: CASSQSRQGNEQFF. The DNA of the CDR3 is TGTGCCAGCAGCCAATCGCGGCAGGGCAATGAGCAGTTCTTC.

Here the CDR3 DNA reads TGTGCCAGCAGTTTATTAGGGGCGTCTGGAAACACCATATATTTT. Translating gives CASSLLGASGNTIYF. The chain uses TRBV28 and TRBJ1-3; D is possibly TRBD1 (5 bases). Between the trimmed V and J ends, which lost 1 base and 1 base, there was a span of 8 bases. The CDR3 consists of 15 residues. CDR1 is MDHEN and CDR2 is SYDVKM in the germline V gene.

J is TRBJ1-1 and V is TRBV6-1; no clear D gene. Trimming shortened V by 3 bases and J by 10 bases, and 9 bases separated the two germline ends. The CDR3 covers 11 residues. Germline CDR1 and CDR2: MNHNS and SASEGT. CDR3 bases: TGTGCCAGCAGTGATAGTCTGCGAGCTTTCTTT. Protein: CASSDSLRAFF.

This chain connects TRBV11-2 to TRBJ2-1; D perhaps matches TRBD2 (5 bases). The CDR3 totals 14 residues. Trimming pared 5 bases from V and 9 bases from J, leaving 17 bases between. Germline lookup yields CDR1 SGHAT and CDR2 FQNNGV. The chain's CDR3 is CASSPTRGRSEQFF. In DNA form, the CDR3 reads TGTGCCAGCAGCCCCACACGAGGGCGCAGTGAGCAGTTCTTC.

The CDR3 region is CASIPLPGQGSHEQYF. In DNA, the CDR3 is TGCGCCAGTATCCCCCTGCCGGGACAGGGGTCCCACGAGCAGTACTTC. The gene calls are TRBV5-1 and TRBJ2-7, with TRBD1 identical over 10 bases. The germline V gene encodes CDR1 SGHRS and CDR2 YFSETQ. The CDR3 has 16 amino acids. The junction had 16 bases not matched to a gene; V was cut back by 8 bases and J by 5 bases.

The chain links TRBV5-1 to TRBJ2-3; 7 bases map to TRBD2. The V gene end was trimmed by 9 bases and the J gene end by 5 bases; junction bases not matched to a gene: 15. The CDR3 has 15 amino acids. The germline V gene encodes CDR1 SGHRS and CDR2 YFSETQ. In nucleotides, the CDR3 is TGCGCCACCTGCCGAGGGTTAGGGGAGGGAGATACGCAGTATTTT. As protein: CATCRGLGEGDTQYF.

CDR3 DNA: TGCGCCAGCAGTGAATGGGGGGCATCCTACAATGAGCAGTTCTTC. It is translated as CASSEWGASYNEQFF. The chain is built from TRBV10-2 and TRBJ2-1, with D perhaps given as TRBD1 or TRBD2 (6 bases each). Germline V gene data show CDR1 as WSHSY and CDR2 as SAAADI. CDR3 length equals 15 residues. Trimming shortened V by 3 bases and J by 1 base, and 10 bases separated the two germline ends.

This clone has only one observation. The rearrangement links TRBV3-1 (or the pseudogene TRBV3-2) to TRBJ1-1, with no clear D. V was trimmed by 1 base and J by 5 bases, leaving 8 bases between them. CDR1 LGHDT and CDR2 YNNKEL come from the germline V gene (reference sequence). The CDR3 is made up of 13 amino acids. CDR3 amino acids: CASSQVTGTEAFF. The CDR3 bases are TGTGCCAGCAGCCAAGTGACGGGAACTGAAGCTTTCTTT.

CDR3 in amino acids: CASSVSGSNQPQHF. CDR3 DNA: TGTGCCAGCAGTGTCTCGGGGAGCAATCAGCCCCAGCATTTT. The V call is TRBV2, the J call TRBJ1-5; no firm D call. This CDR3 contains 14 residues. Trimming stripped 4 bases from V and 1 base from J, with 8 bases between. Germline CDR1 SNHLY, CDR2 FYNNEI.

The chain uses TRBV7-2 and TRBJ1-2, with D maybe TRBD1 (5 bases). V was trimmed by 7 bases and J by 4 bases, leaving 13 bases between them. The CDR3 covers 13 residues. Per the germline V gene, CDR1 is SGHTA and CDR2 is FQGNSA. CDR3 bases: TGTGCCAGCAACGCCGGGACCTTCTATGGCTACACCTTC. The encoded protein is CASNAGTFYGYTF.

The chain uses TRBV19 and TRBJ2-4; 10 positions agree with TRBD1. Germline V gives CDR1 LNHDA, CDR2 SQIVND (reference sequence). The CDR3 has 16 amino acids. With 8 bases clipped from V and 8 bases from J, the junction kept 15 bases outside the gene matches. CDR3 sequence reads: CASPSGTGVYWDIQYF. The CDR3 region has the DNA TGTGCCAGTCCCTCCGGGACAGGGGTTTATTGGGACATTCAGTACTTC.

CDR3 bases: TGTGCCAGTCGACAGGGGCTGCCATCCTACAATGAGCAGTTCTTC. Its protein product is CASRQGLPSYNEQFF. The rearrangement joins TRBV11-2 to TRBJ2-1; 8 nucleotides match TRBD1. V lost 9 bases and J lost 1; bases outside the gene matches: 8. Germline V gene sequence: CDR1 SGHAT, CDR2 FQNNGV. The CDR3 has 15 amino acids.

This clone occurred a few times. V usage is TRBV5-6 and J usage is TRBJ2-7; 8 bases are a match to TRBD2. Unmatched junction bases numbered 10, after V lost 2 bases and J lost 3 bases. CDR1 and CDR2 from the germline V gene are SGHDT and YYEEEE. CDR3 length: 16 amino acids. CDR3 protein: CASSFGGGTGLYEQYF. Written as DNA, the CDR3 is TGTGCCAGCAGCTTTGGCGGGGGGACGGGACTCTACGAGCAGTACTTC.

The V gene is TRBV4-1, the J gene TRBJ2-7; D ambiguous. The CDR3 consists of 12 residues. Trimming removed 0 bases at V and 8 bases at J, with 8 bases between. CDR1 MGHRA and CDR2 YSYEKL come from the germline V gene. In nucleotides, the CDR3 is TGCGCCAGCAGCCAAGATAGAGGACAGCAGTACTTC. This encodes CASSQDRGQQYF.

The chain links TRBV10-3 to TRBJ2-7; D might be TRBD1 (5 bases). V was cut by 0 bases and J by 5 bases, with 17 bases left in between. The CDR3 is made up of 16 amino acids. Germline V gene sequence: CDR1 ENHRY, CDR2 SYGVKD. CDR3 protein: CAISESGQGMLHEQYF. The CDR3 nucleotides are TGTGCCATCAGTGAGTCAGGTCAGGGAATGCTTCACGAGCAGTACTTC.

This chain links TRBV28 with TRBJ2-1; 10 bases align to TRBD2. V lost 5 bases, J lost 9 bases, and 10 bases stayed unmatched. This CDR3 comprises 15 residues. Germline V gene lookup returns CDR1 MDHEN and CDR2 SYDVKM. CDR3 protein: CASSTAGGAGLEQFF. Written as DNA, the CDR3 is TGTGCCAGCAGTACAGCGGGGGGGGCCGGTCTTGAGCAGTTCTTC.

The chain recombines TRBV2 with TRBJ1-1; D perhaps matches TRBD1 (5 bases). The CDR3 runs 17 residues. Germline-derived CDR1 and CDR2 are SNHLY and FYNNEI. Trimming removed 4 bases at V and 4 bases at J, with 22 bases between. This CDR3 is CASSVREGQAWRTEAFF. The CDR3 DNA is TGTGCCAGCAGTGTGCGGGAGGGGCAAGCATGGCGCACTGAAGCTTTCTTT.

In this sample, this clone turned up a few times. The V gene is TRBV4-2, the J gene TRBJ2-7, with 7 bases fitting TRBD1. The CDR3 sequence is 16 residues long. Germline loops: CDR1 LGHNA, CDR2 YNFKEQ. V trimming: 0 bases; J trimming: 0 bases; junction bases outside the gene matches: 5. This CDR3 reads CASSQEGGQNSYEQYF. The DNA of the CDR3 is TGTGCCAGCAGCCAAGAAGGGGGCCAGAACTCCTACGAGCAGTACTTC.

V usage is TRBV7-7 and J usage is TRBJ2-3; D is possibly TRBD2 (6 bases). The ends were cut back, 5 bases at V and 2 bases at J, with 14 bases in the middle. Germline CDR1 and CDR2: SSHAT and FNYEAQ (reference sequence). The CDR3 loop spans 15 amino acids. This CDR3 reads CASSPPGLFTDTQYF. In DNA form, the CDR3 reads TGTGCCAGCAGCCCCCCCGGACTATTCACAGATACGCAGTATTTT.

This chain joins TRBV10-2 and TRBJ2-3, with 11 bases matching TRBD2. Germline lookup yields CDR1 WSHSY and CDR2 SAAADI. The CDR3 has 16 amino acids. The trim removed 5 bases at V and 1 base at J, leaving 5 bases unmatched. CDR3 DNA sequence: TGCGCCAGCAGTCCTCTACTAGCGGGGGGCACAGATACGCAGTATTTT. Protein product: CASSPLLAGGTDTQYF.

V is TRBV19 and J is TRBJ1-1, with D possibly matching TRBD1 (5 bases). The CDR3 runs 15 residues. Trimming stripped 1 base from V and 0 bases from J, with 9 bases between. From germline, CDR1 is LNHDA and CDR2 SQIVND (reference sequence). CDR3 protein: CASSIGWGLNTEAFF. The CDR3 DNA reads TGTGCCAGTAGTATAGGGTGGGGGTTGAACACTGAAGCTTTCTTT.

This chain's CDR3 is CATNPSSGGGTDTQYF. The CDR3 DNA reads TGTGCCACCAACCCCTCTAGCGGGGGGGGTACAGATACGCAGTATTTT. The J gene is TRBJ2-3, the V gene TRBV2; 12 positions agree with TRBD2. CDR1 and CDR2 (germline): SNHLY, FYNNEI. CDR3 length: 16 residues. The V segment lost 10 bases and the J segment 3 bases; nucleotides outside the gene matches: 11.

The genes are TRBV5-4 and TRBJ2-3; D unclear. Trimming pared 3 bases from V and 2 bases from J, leaving 13 bases between. The CDR3 is made up of 15 amino acids. Germline V lookup: CDR1 SGHNT, CDR2 YYREEE (reference sequence). CDR3 nucleotides: TGTGCCAGCAGCTCGACGGCTACGGCCACAGATACGCAGTATTTT. Its translation: CASSSTATATDTQYF.

The chain has TRBV24-1 and TRBJ2-5, with TRBD2 identical over 11 bases. J was trimmed by 1 base and V by 4 bases; bases with no gene match: 10. The CDR3 covers 18 residues. Germline-derived CDR1 and CDR2 are KGHDR and SFDVKD. CDR3 bases: TGTGCCACCAGTGACCCGGGCCGGCTAGCGGGGGGCCAAGAGACCCAGTACTTC. It translates to CATSDPGRLAGGQETQYF.

The chain recombines TRBV12-3 or TRBV12-4 with TRBJ2-2; D might be TRBD2 (6 bases). The length of the CDR3 is 13 residues. Trimming shortened V by 1 base and J by 6 bases, and 6 bases separated the two germline ends. Written as DNA, the CDR3 is TGTGCCAGCAGTTTAGGGGGGGCCGGGGAGCTGTTTTTT. This gives the protein CASSLGGAGELFF.

A note on this clone: An end of the junction differs from the germline gene, which may be a read error. The chain employs TRBV7-9 and TRBJ1-2, with D unresolved. Germline-derived CDR1 and CDR2 are SEHNR and FQNEAQ (reference sequence). The CDR3 covers 9 residues. The DNA of the CDR3 is TGTGCCAGCAGCTTATCTGGACCATTC. It is translated as CASSLSGPF.

Written as DNA, the CDR3 is TGTGCCAGCGCCCCCTCAGGGACCTGGTATGGCTACACCTTC. It is translated as CASAPSGTWYGYTF. This chain links TRBV6-5 with TRBJ1-2, with D tentatively TRBD1 (5 bases). Deletions cut 8 bases from V and 5 bases from J, with 18 bases between. CDR1 and CDR2 (germline): MNHEY, SVGAGI. The CDR3 loop spans 14 amino acids.

The chain is built from TRBV24-1 and TRBJ1-3; D is ambiguous. The CDR3 is made up of 13 amino acids. Deletions cut 0 bases from V and 4 bases from J, with 3 bases between. CDR1 is KGHDR and CDR2 is SFDVKD in the germline V gene. This CDR3 is CATSDLRGNTIYF. CDR3 DNA: TGTGCCACCAGTGATTTGAGAGGAAACACCATATATTTT.